What follows are 30 T cell receptor beta chains derived from one specimen sequenced in a study of T cells in localized non-small cell lung cancer. Produced via immunoSEQ multiplex PCR; TCRdb's table is partial and in-frame only. The sample records 70,000 or so clones, around 84% being singletons. Sequencing was performed on peripheral blood, taken before any cancer treatment. Receptor source: a female donor older than 55 with stage I lung adenocarcinoma.

This chain uses TRBV6-5 with TRBJ2-1; D is possibly TRBD2 (6 bases). The length of the CDR3 is 15 residues. CDR1 is MNHEY and CDR2 is SVGAGI in the germline V gene. Deletions cut 6 bases from V and 0 bases from J, with 12 bases between. CDR3 loop: CASRLAAPSYNEQFF. The CDR3 DNA reads as TGTGCCAGCAGATTAGCGGCACCCTCCTACAATGAGCAGTTCTTC.

The CDR3 sequence: CASSPPQGRGTEAFF. The CDR3 coding sequence is TGTGCCAGCTCACCACCACAGGGAAGGGGCACTGAAGCTTTCTTT. The chain carries TRBV18 and TRBJ1-1; possible D gene TRBD1, 6 bases. Looked up from germline, CDR1 is KGHSH and CDR2 is LQKENI. The CDR3 is 15 residues long. The V gene lost 0 bases and the J gene lost 4 bases, with 12 bases spanning the gap.

The V call is TRBV28, the J call TRBJ1-1; 7 positions match TRBD1. V lost 9 bases, J lost 6 bases, and 13 bases stayed unmatched. Germline V gene sequence: CDR1 MDHEN, CDR2 SYDVKM. This CDR3 has 14 residues. The CDR3 sequence: CASFGGQGGAEAFF. The CDR3 nucleotides are TGTGCCAGTTTTGGGGGCCAGGGGGGCGCTGAAGCTTTCTTT.

V is TRBV12-2 and J is TRBJ2-3; the table's D call TRBD2 went unverified against the DNA. TRBV12-2 is shown as a pseudogene. The CDR3 totals 21 residues. The CDR3 protein is CASRTNRGSPGLAEITDTQYF. CDR3 nucleotides: TGTGCAAGTCGCACAAATCGGGGGTCACCGGGACTAGCGGAAATCACAGATACGCAGTATTTT.

The V and J genes are TRBV7-9 and TRBJ1-1, with a weak D call TRBD1 (5 bases). The CDR3 totals 18 residues. Deletions cut 1 base from V and 2 bases from J, with 20 bases between. Germline CDR1 and CDR2: SEHNR and FQNEAQ (reference sequence). The CDR3 here is CASSLGGGVRLANTEAFF. The DNA of the CDR3 is TGTGCCAGCAGCTTAGGGGGAGGGGTTCGACTGGCTAACACTGAAGCTTTCTTT.

This clone was seen a single time. The V and J genes are TRBV6-1 and TRBJ2-7; 9 bases fit TRBD2. Germline assignment: CDR1 MNHNS and CDR2 SASEGT. V lost 6 bases, J lost 3 bases, and 9 bases stayed unmatched. This CDR3 spans 15 amino acids. For the CDR3, the DNA is TGTGCCAGCAGGCCGCGGACTAGCGAGCACTACGAGCAGTACTTC. Translation: CASRPRTSEHYEQYF.

V gene TRBV2 combines with J gene TRBJ1-5, with a possible D match to TRBD1 (5 bases). Germline CDR1 reads SNHLY; CDR2 reads FYNNEI. The CDR3 runs 14 residues. Trimming pared 4 bases from V and 3 bases from J, leaving 10 bases between. CDR3 amino acids: CASSVRQHNQPQHF. CDR3 coding DNA: TGTGCCAGCAGTGTGCGACAGCACAATCAGCCCCAGCATTTT.

V is TRBV5-1 and J is TRBJ1-1; D gene ambiguous. With 0 bases removed from V and 2 bases from J, the gap between germline ends came to 8 bases. Germline V gene data show CDR1 as SGHRS and CDR2 as YFSETQ. The CDR3 covers 14 residues. CDR3: CASSLDAANTEAFF. DNA for the CDR3: TGCGCCAGCAGCTTGGATGCGGCAAACACTGAAGCTTTCTTT.

In its sample, this clone was seen a few times. The rearrangement links TRBV11-3 to TRBJ1-1; D gene unclear. The length of the CDR3 is 14 residues. V lost 1 base and J lost 1, with 7 bases in between. Germline V gives CDR1 SGHNT, CDR2 YENEEA. The DNA for the CDR3 is TGTGCCAGCAGCTTAGCCCTTCCGAACACTGAAGCTTTCTTT. Amino acids: CASSLALPNTEAFF.

This chain joins TRBV7-3 and TRBJ2-1; D not certain. The V gene's germline CDR1 is SGHTA and CDR2 FQGTGA. The CDR3 has 14 residues. The V gene lost 2 bases and the J gene lost 2 bases, with 7 bases spanning the gap. This CDR3 reads CASSLSGPYNEQFF. The CDR3 DNA reads as TGTGCCAGCAGCTTATCCGGCCCCTACAATGAGCAGTTCTTC.

The chain uses TRBV5-1 and TRBJ1-1; D gene uncertain. CDR3 length: 14 residues. V was trimmed by 1 base and J by 1 base, leaving 8 bases between them. The germline gives CDR1 SGHRS, CDR2 YFSETQ. The CDR3 DNA reads as TGCGCCAGCAGCTTGATGGGGAGGAACACTGAAGCTTTCTTT. This translates into CASSLMGRNTEAFF.

The chain recombines TRBV18 with TRBJ1-5; unclear D gene. This CDR3 contains 13 residues. Looked up from germline, CDR1 is KGHSH and CDR2 is LQKENI. Trimming cost V 2 bases and J 4 bases, with 6 bases left between them. The DNA for the CDR3 is TGTGCCAGCTCACCAGGGGAGAATCAGCCCCAGCATTTT. Translated: CASSPGENQPQHF.

V usage is TRBV28 and J usage is TRBJ2-1, with D tentatively TRBD2 (6 bases). Germline V gene lookup returns CDR1 MDHEN and CDR2 SYDVKM. The germline V and J ends were trimmed by 5 bases and 2 bases, with 16 bases remaining between them. The CDR3 is made up of 16 amino acids. The CDR3 protein is CASSQTSFGAYNEQFF. For the CDR3, the DNA is TGTGCCAGCAGTCAAACTAGCTTCGGGGCCTACAATGAGCAGTTCTTC.

The chain has TRBV4-3 and TRBJ1-2, with 7 bases lining up with TRBD1. V gave up 4 bases and J gave up 4 bases; unmatched junction bases: 9. Germline V gives CDR1 LGHNA, CDR2 YSLEER. The CDR3 totals 15 residues. Here the CDR3 DNA reads TGCGCCAGCAGCCCCCGACAGGGAGGAGCCTATGGCTACACCTTC. This codes for CASSPRQGGAYGYTF.

The gene calls are TRBV10-3 and TRBJ2-3, with 10 positions matching TRBD1. The CDR3 has 14 amino acids. Per germline, CDR1 ENHRY and CDR2 SYGVKD. Trimming removed 6 bases from V and 1 base from J; junction bases left unmatched: 1. CDR3 sequence (DNA): TGTGCCATCAGAGGGACAGGGGGCACAGATACGCAGTATTTT. This sequence encodes CAIRGTGGTDTQYF.

This clone came up once. This sequence joins TRBV2 and TRBJ2-2; 15 bases agree with TRBD2. Germline V gene sequence: CDR1 SNHLY, CDR2 FYNNEI. The CDR3 is 19 amino acids. The J segment lost 0 bases and the V segment lost 3 bases, leaving 5 bases of the junction unmatched. CDR3 sequence reads: CASSDLGLAGGPNTGELFF. CDR3 in DNA: TGTGCCAGCAGTGACCTGGGACTAGCGGGAGGCCCGAACACCGGGGAGCTGTTTTTT.

This chain connects TRBV7-6 to TRBJ2-4, with TRBD2 as a possible D gene (6 bases). The V and J ends lost 5 bases and 0 bases respectively, with 14 bases between them. This CDR3 region has 16 residues. The germline V gene encodes CDR1 SGHVS and CDR2 FNYEAQ. CDR3 DNA: TGTGCCAGCAGCCCCGGGACTGCAGTAGCCAAAAACATTCAGTACTTC. It codes for CASSPGTAVAKNIQYF.

The chain is built from TRBV6-1 and TRBJ1-2; a weak D match, TRBD1 (6 bases). The length of the CDR3 is 12 residues. Trimming cost V 9 bases and J 8 bases, with 16 bases left between them. From germline, CDR1 is MNHNS and CDR2 SASEGT. The CDR3 sequence: CASRTGSMGYTF. The CDR3 nucleotides read TGTGCCAGTCGTACAGGGTCTATGGGCTACACCTTC.

The CDR3 region is CASSQFSTGLANEKLFF. In DNA form, the CDR3 reads TGTGCCAGCTCACAATTCTCGACAGGGCTTGCTAATGAAAAACTGTTTTTT. The V call is TRBV18, the J call TRBJ1-4; TRBD1 aligns across 7 bases. This CDR3 contains 17 residues. V gave up 4 bases and J gave up 3 bases; unmatched junction bases: 11. In germline, CDR1 is KGHSH, CDR2 LQKENI.

The gene calls are TRBV7-2 and TRBJ2-1; D call uncertain. The CDR3 is 14 amino acids. Trimming stripped 2 bases from V and 5 bases from J, with 10 bases between. Germline CDR1 SGHTA, CDR2 FQGNSA. CDR3 nucleotide sequence: TGTGCCAGCAGCTTATTGCAGGCCGACAATGAGCAGTTCTTC. Protein sequence: CASSLLQADNEQFF.

The V and J genes are TRBV7-2 and TRBJ2-5; 7 nucleotides line up with TRBD2. J lost 5 bases, V lost 5 bases, and 14 bases had no gene match. CDR3 length equals 16 residues. Germline V gene data show CDR1 as SGHTA and CDR2 as FQGNSA. Here the CDR3 DNA reads TGTGCCAGCAGCACAACCCTACGCGGGAGCGGGGAGACCCAGTACTTC. It specifies CASSTTLRGSGETQYF.

The CDR3 DNA sequence: TGTGCCAGCAGTTTACAGGGGCGGACCCAGTACTTC. Amino acids: CASSLQGRTQYF. This rearrangement joins TRBV2 to TRBJ2-5, with 7 bases that match TRBD1. The germline V gene has CDR1 SNHLY and CDR2 FYNNEI. V was clipped by 5 bases and J by 7 bases; unmatched bases: 4. CDR3 length equals 12 residues.

V usage is TRBV6-1 and J usage is TRBJ1-1, with a tentative D call TRBD1 (6 bases). Germline V lookup: CDR1 MNHNS, CDR2 SASEGT. Trimming pared 6 bases from V and 7 bases from J, leaving 15 bases between. This CDR3 comprises 13 residues. The CDR3 nucleotides read TGTGCCAGCAGCATGACGGACAGTTTTGAAGCTTTCTTT. Its protein is CASSMTDSFEAFF.

The V call is TRBV11-3, the J call TRBJ2-3, with D perhaps being TRBD1 or TRBD2 (5 bases each). This CDR3 comprises 13 residues. Germline CDR1 SGHNT, CDR2 YENEEA. Between the trimmed V and J ends, which lost 5 bases and 13 bases, there was a span of 19 bases. CDR3 nucleotide sequence: TGTGCCAGCAGCCCGGGACGATCACCCCGGGAGTATTTT. This encodes CASSPGRSPREYF. Supplemented by reference TRBV11-3 and TRBJ2-3, the full variable domain reads EAGVVQSPRYKIIEKKQPVAFWCNPISGHNTLYWYLQNLGQGPELLIRYENEEAVDDSQLPKDRFSAERLKGVDSTLKIQPAELGDSAVYLCASSPGRSPREYFGPGTRLTVL.

This clone occurred once. CDR3 DNA: TGTGCCAGCAGCTCAGGGTCTGGAAACACCATATATTTT. It specifies CASSSGSGNTIYF. The chain recombines TRBV11-3 with TRBJ1-3; D may be TRBD1 (5 bases). CDR3 size: 13 residues. The V and J ends lost 4 bases and 1 base respectively, with 5 bases between them. Looked up from germline, CDR1 is SGHNT and CDR2 is YENEEA.

This clone has just one count. The gene calls are TRBV28 and TRBJ2-7; 8 bases are shared with TRBD2. CDR3 length: 15 residues. V shed 7 bases, J shed 3 bases, and the junction held 11 bases outside the gene matches. The germline gives CDR1 MDHEN, CDR2 SYDVKM. The CDR3 sequence is CASIPSGGAGYEQYF. The CDR3 coding sequence is TGTGCCAGCATTCCCTCCGGGGGGGCGGGCTACGAGCAGTACTTC.

V and J are TRBV28 and TRBJ2-1, with 8 bases that match TRBD2. Trimming cost V 4 bases and J 0 bases; bases outside gene matches: 5. Germline V lookup: CDR1 MDHEN, CDR2 SYDVKM. This CDR3 has 16 amino acids. CDR3: CASSSIAGSSYNEQFF. In DNA, the CDR3 is TGTGCCAGCAGTTCGATAGCGGGAAGCTCCTACAATGAGCAGTTCTTC.

This clone was counted only a few times. The V and J genes are TRBV12-5 and TRBJ1-6; D remains unclear. The CDR3 is made up of 14 amino acids. Between the trimmed V and J ends, which lost 6 bases and 0 bases, there was a span of 6 bases. Germline CDR1 is LGHNT and CDR2 is FRNRAP. CDR3 coding DNA: TGTGCTAGTGGGCCTAGCTCCTATAATTCACCCCTCCACTTT. It translates to CASGPSSYNSPLHF.

This chain uses TRBV5-6 with TRBJ1-1, with TRBD1 as a possible D gene (5 bases). CDR3 length equals 12 residues. The germline gives CDR1 SGHDT, CDR2 YYEEEE. The V end was cut by 4 bases, the J end by 1 base, with 5 bases between. The CDR3 here is CASSGTNTEAFF. The CDR3 DNA is TGTGCCAGCAGCGGGACGAACACTGAAGCTTTCTTT.

This chain links TRBV5-1 with TRBJ2-5, with TRBD2 matching 8 bases. This CDR3 contains 15 residues. V gave up 3 bases and J gave up 5 bases; unmatched junction bases: 9. The germline V gene has CDR1 SGHRS and CDR2 YFSETQ. CDR3 coding DNA: TGCGCCAGCAGCTCGACTAGCGCCTCGAGGGAGACCCAGTACTTC. Amino acid sequence: CASSSTSASRETQYF.